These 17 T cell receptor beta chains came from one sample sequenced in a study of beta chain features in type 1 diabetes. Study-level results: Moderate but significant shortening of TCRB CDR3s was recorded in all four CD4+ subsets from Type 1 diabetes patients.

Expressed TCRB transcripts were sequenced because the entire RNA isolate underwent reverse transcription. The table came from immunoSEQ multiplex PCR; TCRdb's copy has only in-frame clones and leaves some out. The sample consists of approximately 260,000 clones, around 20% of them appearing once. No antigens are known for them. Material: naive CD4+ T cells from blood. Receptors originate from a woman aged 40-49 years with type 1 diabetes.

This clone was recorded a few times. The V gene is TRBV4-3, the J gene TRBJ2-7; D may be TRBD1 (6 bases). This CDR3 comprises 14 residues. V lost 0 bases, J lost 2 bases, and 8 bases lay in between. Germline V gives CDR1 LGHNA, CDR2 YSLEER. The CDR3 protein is CASSQDGQTYEQYF. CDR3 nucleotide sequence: TGCGCCAGCAGCCAAGATGGACAGACCTACGAGCAGTACTTC.

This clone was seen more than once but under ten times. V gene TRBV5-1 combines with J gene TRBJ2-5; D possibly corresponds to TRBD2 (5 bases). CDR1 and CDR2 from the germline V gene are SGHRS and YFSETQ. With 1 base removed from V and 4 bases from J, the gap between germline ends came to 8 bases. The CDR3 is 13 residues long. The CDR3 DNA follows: TGCGCCAGCAGCTTGCCAGAGGGAGAGACCCAGTACTTC. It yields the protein CASSLPEGETQYF. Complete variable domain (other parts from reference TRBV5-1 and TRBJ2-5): KAGVTQTPRYLIKTRGQQVTLSCSPISGHRSVSWYQQTPGQGLQFLFEYFSETQRNKGNFPGRFSGRQFSNSRSEMNVSTLELGDSALYLCASSLPEGETQYFGPGTRLLVL.

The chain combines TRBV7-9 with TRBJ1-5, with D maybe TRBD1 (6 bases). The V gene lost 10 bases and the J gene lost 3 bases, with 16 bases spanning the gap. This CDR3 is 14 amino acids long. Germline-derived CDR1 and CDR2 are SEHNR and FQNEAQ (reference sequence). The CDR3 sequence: CATGGAGNNQPQHF. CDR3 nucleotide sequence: TGTGCCACTGGGGGCGCCGGGAACAATCAGCCCCAGCATTTT.

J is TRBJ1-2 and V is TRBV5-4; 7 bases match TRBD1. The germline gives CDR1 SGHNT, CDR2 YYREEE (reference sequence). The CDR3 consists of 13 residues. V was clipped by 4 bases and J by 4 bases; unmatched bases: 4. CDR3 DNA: TGTGCCAGCAGCCCTGACAGGGCCTATGGCTACACCTTC. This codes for CASSPDRAYGYTF.

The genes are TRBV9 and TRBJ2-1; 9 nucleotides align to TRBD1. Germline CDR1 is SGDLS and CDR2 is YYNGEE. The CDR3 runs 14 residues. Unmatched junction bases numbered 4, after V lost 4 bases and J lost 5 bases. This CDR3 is CASSIRQGDNEQFF. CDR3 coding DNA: TGTGCCAGCAGCATAAGACAGGGGGACAATGAGCAGTTCTTC. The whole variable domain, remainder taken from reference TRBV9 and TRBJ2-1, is DSGVTQTPKHLITATGQRVTLRCSPRSGDLSVYWYQQSLDQGLQFLIQYYNGEERAKGNILERFSAQQFPDLHSELNLSSLELGDSALYFCASSIRQGDNEQFFGPGTRLTVL.

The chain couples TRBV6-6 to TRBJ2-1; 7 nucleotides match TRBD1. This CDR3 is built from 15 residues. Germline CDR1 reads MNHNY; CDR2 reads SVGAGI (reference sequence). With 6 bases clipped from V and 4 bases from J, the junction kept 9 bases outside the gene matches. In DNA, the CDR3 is TGTGCCAGCAGAGCCTTCCGGGACAGTTACAATGAGCAGTTCTTC. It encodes CASRAFRDSYNEQFF.

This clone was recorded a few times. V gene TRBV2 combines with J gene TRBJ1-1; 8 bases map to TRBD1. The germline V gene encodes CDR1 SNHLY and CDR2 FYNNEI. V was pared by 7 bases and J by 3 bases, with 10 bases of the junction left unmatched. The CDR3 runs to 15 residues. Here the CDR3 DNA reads TGTGCCAGCACCATGGACAGGGTTGCCGACACTGAAGCTTTCTTT. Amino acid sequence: CASTMDRVADTEAFF.

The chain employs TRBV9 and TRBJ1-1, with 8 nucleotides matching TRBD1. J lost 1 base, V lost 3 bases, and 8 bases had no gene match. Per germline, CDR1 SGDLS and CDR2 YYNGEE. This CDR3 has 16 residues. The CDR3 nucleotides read TGTGCCAGCAGCGCCGATCAGCAGGGGGCGAACACTGAAGCTTTCTTT. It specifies CASSADQQGANTEAFF.

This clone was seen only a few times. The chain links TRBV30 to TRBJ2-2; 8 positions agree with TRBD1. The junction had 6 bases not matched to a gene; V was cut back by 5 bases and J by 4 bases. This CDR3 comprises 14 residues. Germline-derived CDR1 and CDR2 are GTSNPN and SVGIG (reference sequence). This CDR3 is CAWRRTGTTGELFF. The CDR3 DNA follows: TGTGCCTGGCGCCGGACAGGGACCACCGGGGAGCTGTTTTTT.

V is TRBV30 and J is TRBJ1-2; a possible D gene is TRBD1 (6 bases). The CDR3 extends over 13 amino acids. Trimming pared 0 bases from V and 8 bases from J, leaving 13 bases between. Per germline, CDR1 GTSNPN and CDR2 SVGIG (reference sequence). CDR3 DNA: TGTGCCTGGAGTGTGATACAGGGAACCGGCTACACCTTC. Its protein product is CAWSVIQGTGYTF. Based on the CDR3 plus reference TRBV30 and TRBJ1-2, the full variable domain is SQTIHQWPATLVQPVGSPLSLECTVEGTSNPNLYWYRQAAGRGLQLLFYSVGIGQISSEVPQNLSASRPQDRQFILSSKKLLLSDSGFYLCAWSVIQGTGYTFGSGTRLTVV.

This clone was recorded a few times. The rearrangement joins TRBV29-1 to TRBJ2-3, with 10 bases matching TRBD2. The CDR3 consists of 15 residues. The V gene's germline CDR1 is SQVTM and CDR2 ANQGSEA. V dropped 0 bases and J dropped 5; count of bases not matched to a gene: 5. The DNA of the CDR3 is TGCAGCGTTGAAGATCTCAGCGGGGGGGAAGATACGCAGTATTTT. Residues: CSVEDLSGGEDTQYF.

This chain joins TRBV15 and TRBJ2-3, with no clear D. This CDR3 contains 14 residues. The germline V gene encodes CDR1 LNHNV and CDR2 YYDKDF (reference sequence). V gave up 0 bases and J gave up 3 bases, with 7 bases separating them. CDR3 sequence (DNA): TGTGCCACCAGCAGAGATCTCCAGACAGATACGCAGTATTTT. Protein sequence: CATSRDLQTDTQYF.

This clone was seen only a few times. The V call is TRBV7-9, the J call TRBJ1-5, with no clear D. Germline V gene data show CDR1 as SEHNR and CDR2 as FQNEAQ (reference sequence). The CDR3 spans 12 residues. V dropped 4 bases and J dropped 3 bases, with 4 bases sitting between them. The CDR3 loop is CASSYINQPQHF. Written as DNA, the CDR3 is TGTGCCAGCAGCTACATCAATCAGCCCCAGCATTTT. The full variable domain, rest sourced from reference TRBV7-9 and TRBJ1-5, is DTGVSQNPRHKITKRGQNVTFRCDPISEHNRLYWYRQTLGQGPEFLTYFQNEAQLEKSRLLSDRFSAERPKGSFSTLEIQRTEQGDSAMYLCASSYINQPQHFGDGTRLSIL.

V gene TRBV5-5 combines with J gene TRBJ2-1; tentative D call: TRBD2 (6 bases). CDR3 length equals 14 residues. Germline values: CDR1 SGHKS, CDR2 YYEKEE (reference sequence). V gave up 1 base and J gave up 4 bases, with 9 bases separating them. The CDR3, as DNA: TGTGCCAGCAGCTTGTACGCGGGGTACAATGAGCAGTTCTTC. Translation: CASSLYAGYNEQFF.

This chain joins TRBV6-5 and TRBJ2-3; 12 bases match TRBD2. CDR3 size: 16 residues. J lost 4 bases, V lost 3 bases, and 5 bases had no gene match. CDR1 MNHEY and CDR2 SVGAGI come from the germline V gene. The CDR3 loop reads CASSYHRLAGADTQYF. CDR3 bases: TGTGCCAGCAGTTATCACCGACTAGCGGGGGCAGATACGCAGTATTTT.

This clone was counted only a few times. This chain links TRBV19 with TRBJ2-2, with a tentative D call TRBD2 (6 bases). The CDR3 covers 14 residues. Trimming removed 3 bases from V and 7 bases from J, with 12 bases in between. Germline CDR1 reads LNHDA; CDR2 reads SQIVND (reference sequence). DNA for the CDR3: TGTGCCAGTAGTATCGGTGGGGGGAGCGGGGAGCTGTTTTTT. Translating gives CASSIGGGSGELFF.

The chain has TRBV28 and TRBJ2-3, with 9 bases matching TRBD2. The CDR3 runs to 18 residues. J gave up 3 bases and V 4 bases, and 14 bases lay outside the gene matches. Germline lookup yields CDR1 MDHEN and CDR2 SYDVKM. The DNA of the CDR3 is TGTGCCAGCAGTTCCATAGTCCGGTTAGCGGGGGCTACAGATACGCAGTATTTT. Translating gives CASSSIVRLAGATDTQYF. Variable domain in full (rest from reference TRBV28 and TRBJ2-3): DVKVTQSSRYLVKRTGEKVFLECVQDMDHENMFWYRQDPGLGLRLIYFSYDVKMKEKGDIPEGYSVSREKKERFSLILESASTNQTSMYLCASSSIVRLAGATDTQYFGPGTRLTVL.